The sequence of this TCR beta chain was determined in a study of T-cell reconstitution after alpha-beta-depleted transplantation in children. Study-wide results and limits: Roughly two months post-transplant, alpha-beta T cells reportedly originated from several hundred graft clones that had expanded.

This clonotype showed up just a few times. Its matching antigen is unknown. Unique molecular identifiers tagged the TCRbeta library. TCRdb itself ran the PCR reads through MiXCR, one entry per CDR3 protein. Of 600,000 to 800,000 distinct CDR3 sequences listed, under 15% are singletons. V dropped 10 bases and J dropped 2 bases, with 27 bases sitting between them. In germline, CDR1 is SGHRS, CDR2 YFSETQ. CDR3 length: 17 amino acids. This TCR was recovered from a girl aged 2 to 10 with congenital amegakaryocytic thrombocytopenia, due to receive a stem cell transplant. Sample: PBMCs, taken before TCRalphabeta/CD19-depleted stem cell transplant. This chain connects TRBV5-1 to TRBJ2-5, with no clear D. CDR3 protein: CACHLGTRFQSQETQYF. As DNA, the CDR3 is TGCGCCTGCCATCTCGGCACACGGTTCCAATCGCAAGAGACCCAGTACTTC.